This TCR beta chain was identified in a study of pediatric ulcerative colitis. The CDR3 is made up of 14 amino acids. Trimming took off 5 bases at V and 0 bases at J, with 12 bases between the two ends. The germline CDR1 and CDR2 sequences are SGHNT and YYREEE (reference sequence). The assay was immunoSEQ multiplex PCR, and TCRdb's table has in-frame clones only and misses some. The data hold approximately 30,000 clones, with about four fifths observed a single time. The chain employs TRBV5-4 and TRBJ2-7, with D perhaps matching TRBD2 (6 bases). The sequenced sample was blood. The sequence came from a boy between 5 and 17 years old with severe ulcerative colitis. CDR3 in amino acids: CASSTGTFSYEQYF. As DNA, the CDR3 is TGTGCCAGCAGTACCGGGACTTTCTCCTACGAGCAGTACTTC.